Here is one TCR beta chain with its context. The target antigen is unknown. This sample was included in a study of cytomegalovirus exposure and HLA in healthy donors. 13 Jbeta primers and 60 Vbeta primers were used for the PCR. Using immunoSEQ multiplex PCR, the repertoire was profiled, and TCRdb retains in-frame clones only, with some absent. This table has around 210,000 clones, 70% to 80% appearing once. This CDR3 has 17 residues. V was clipped by 0 bases and J by 4 bases; unmatched bases: 8. The germline V gene has CDR1 SGDLS and CDR2 YYNGEE. Regarding the study as a whole: Being productive about 87% or about 30% of the time was typical of most TCR beta V segments in an earlier analysis. Presence/absence analyses took donor sequencing depth as roughly uniform. Relative to the approximately 680-donor mean, N-insertions were reportedly fewer in an Asian-associated ancestry cluster in a later analysis. Specificity for CMV antigens was confirmed in vitro for a few of the CMV-associated chains.

The chain links TRBV9 to TRBJ2-5; 11 bases are a match to TRBD1. This sequence was found in a male donor in good health and CMV-seropositive. The specimen was PBMCs. CDR3 in DNA: TGTGCCAGCAGCGTAGGGGTGGGACAGGGGGGTACAGAGACCCAGTACTTC. Translating it yields CASSVGVGQGGTETQYF.